Shown below are 12 T cell receptor beta chains from a single sample sequenced in a study of OX40 agonist ivuxolimab in advanced cancers. Some clones are missing from TCRdb's copy, which holds only in-frame ones; the method was immunoSEQ multiplex PCR. The table has some 10,000 clones, roughly 80% seen once. The sample consisted of CD4+ or CD8+ T cells sorted from blood, taken in a trial of the OX40 agonist ivuxolimab. Receptors originate from an adult with an advanced solid tumor such as melanoma, head and neck, liver or kidney cancer.

The chain joins TRBV6-5 to TRBJ2-1, with 10 bases aligning to TRBD1. Germline V gene sequence: CDR1 MNHEY, CDR2 SVGAGI. CDR3 length: 16 residues. The V segment lost 0 bases and the J segment 6 bases; nucleotides outside the gene matches: 5. DNA for the CDR3: TGTGCCAGCAGTTACTCGAGGGACAGGGGAGGCAATGAGCAGTTCTTC. Residues: CASSYSRDRGGNEQFF.

The CDR3 DNA reads as TGTGCCAGCAGTGAGGGGGGTCTGACAGGGCCAGCTTTCTTT. Its protein product is CASSEGGLTGPAFF. The genes are TRBV2 and TRBJ1-1; 7 nucleotides line up with TRBD1. J lost 10 bases, V lost 3 bases, and 11 bases had no gene match. The CDR3 runs to 14 residues. CDR1 is SNHLY and CDR2 is FYNNEI in the germline V gene.

This chain joins TRBV27 and TRBJ1-2; D unclear. The CDR3 has 13 amino acids. With 7 bases removed from V and 4 bases from J, the gap between germline ends came to 13 bases. The V gene's germline CDR1 is MNHEY and CDR2 SMNVEV (reference sequence). The DNA for the CDR3 is TGTGCCAGCACCCTAACCCCCGGCTATGGCTACACCTTC. Amino acids: CASTLTPGYGYTF.

The chain couples TRBV29-1 to TRBJ2-3, with D possibly matching TRBD2 (5 bases). V gave up 0 bases and J gave up 4 bases, with 20 bases separating them. The germline V gene has CDR1 SQVTM and CDR2 ANQGSEA. The CDR3 consists of 17 residues. The DNA of the CDR3 is TGCAGCGTTGAAGATCGAAGTTCCCCGAGAGCGGCAGATACGCAGTATTTT. Its translation: CSVEDRSSPRAADTQYF.

This chain uses TRBV5-1 with TRBJ2-2; D perhaps matches TRBD1 (6 bases). Germline V gene data show CDR1 as SGHRS and CDR2 as YFSETQ. Trimming cost V 0 bases and J 3 bases, with 9 bases left between them. The CDR3 spans 15 residues. CDR3 loop: CASSLEQGHTGELFF. In DNA, the CDR3 is TGCGCCAGCAGCTTGGAACAGGGCCACACCGGGGAGCTGTTTTTT.

The rearrangement uses TRBV4-3 and TRBJ2-5, with D possibly being TRBD2 (5 bases). The DNA matches TRBJ2-7 better at its end, which makes the J call doubtful. CDR3 size: 13 residues. Germline values: CDR1 LGHNA, CDR2 YSLEER. In DNA form, the CDR3 reads TGCGCCAGCAGCCAAACCCGGGGCTACGAGCAGTACTTC. Protein sequence: CASSQTRGYEQYF.

The rearrangement links TRBV11-3 to TRBJ1-1, with D maybe TRBD1 (5 bases). CDR3 length equals 15 residues. Germline-derived CDR1 and CDR2 are SGHNT and YENEEA. Trimming left V 4 bases short and J 0 bases short, with 12 bases between. The CDR3 spells CASSSRGYMNTEAFF. The CDR3 region has the DNA TGTGCCAGCAGCTCGAGGGGCTACATGAACACTGAAGCTTTCTTT.

The chain links TRBV7-8 to TRBJ2-3, with D unresolved. From germline, CDR1 is SGHVS and CDR2 FQNEAQ. Trimming took 6 bases from V and 0 from J, leaving 7 bases between them. The CDR3 is 13 amino acids. The CDR3, as DNA: TGTGCCAGCAGACAGACTAGCACAGATACGCAGTATTTT. This encodes CASRQTSTDTQYF.

The chain is built from TRBV7-9 and TRBJ2-1; D might be TRBD2 (5 bases). Germline CDR1 and CDR2: SEHNR and FQNEAQ (reference sequence). Trimming took off 5 bases at V and 7 bases at J, with 12 bases between the two ends. The CDR3 is made up of 13 amino acids. In DNA, the CDR3 is TGTGCCAGCAGCGCGGGCCCGCGGAATGAGCAGTTCTTC. Translating it yields CASSAGPRNEQFF.

This rearrangement joins TRBV7-2 to TRBJ2-7, with 7 bases aligning to TRBD2. There are 15 residues in the CDR3. V lost 3 bases, J lost 4 bases, and 9 bases stayed unmatched. Germline assignment: CDR1 SGHTA and CDR2 FQGNSA. CDR3 DNA sequence: TGTGCCAGCAGCTTGAGCCGTCTAGCGGATTACGAGCAGTACTTC. It translates to CASSLSRLADYEQYF.

This clone is a singleton in its sample. CDR3 loop: CASSIDRTSRDLVKQYF. CDR3 DNA sequence: TGTGCCAGTAGTATAGATCGCACGAGCAGGGATTTGGTGAAGCAGTACTTC. This chain links TRBV19 with TRBJ2-7, with D perhaps TRBD1 (5 bases). With 0 bases removed from V and 8 bases from J, the gap between germline ends came to 23 bases. This CDR3 region has 17 residues. Germline V gives CDR1 LNHDA, CDR2 SQIVND (reference sequence).

This clone is classed as medium-sized. The V call is TRBV6-5, the J call TRBJ2-7, with D unresolved. The CDR3 covers 14 residues. The V end lost 0 bases, the J end lost 2 bases, and 8 bases lay between the germline ends. Germline V CDR1 and CDR2: MNHEY, SVGAGI. The CDR3 region is CASSYSDGTYEQYF. CDR3 sequence (DNA): TGTGCCAGCAGTTACTCCGACGGTACCTACGAGCAGTACTTC.